The 23 T cell receptor beta chains given below trace back to one sample, sequenced in a study of memory CD4+ T cells and cytomegalovirus serostatus. Single viable CD3+CD4+CD8-CD45RO+ cells were sorted as the memory CD4+ T cells. The repertoire was sequenced with immunoSEQ multiplex PCR; TCRdb's copy has only in-frame clones and lacks some. The sample consists of approximately 61,000 clones, around 82% of them appearing once. The sample was memory CD4+ T cells from blood. These receptors all stem from an adult in good health and CMV-seronegative. Some clones in this sample may be carry-over from other donors' samples.

The rearrangement links TRBV11-2 to TRBJ2-3, with D uncertain. V was pared by 5 bases and J by 1 base, with 4 bases between. This CDR3 has 12 amino acids. Germline values: CDR1 SGHAT, CDR2 FQNNGV. Here the CDR3 reads CASSTRTDTQYF. CDR3 DNA: TGTGCCAGCAGCACCCGCACAGATACGCAGTATTTT.

The chain couples TRBV7-2 to TRBJ1-2; no reliable D call. The CDR3 loop spans 14 amino acids. The germline V gene has CDR1 SGHTA and CDR2 FQGNSA. With 0 bases removed from V and 5 bases from J, the gap between germline ends came to 10 bases. The CDR3 is CASSLASGPYGYTF. The CDR3 region has the DNA TGTGCCAGCAGCTTAGCGAGTGGCCCTTATGGCTACACCTTC. Using reference TRBV7-2 and TRBJ1-2 for the parts outside the CDR3, the full variable domain is GAGVSQSPSNKVTEKGKDVELRCDPISGHTALYWYRQSLGQGLEFLIYFQGNSAPDKSGLPSDRFSAERTGGSVSTLTIQRTQQEDSAVYLCASSLASGPYGYTFGSGTRLTVV.

This clone was found a few times. The DNA for the CDR3 is TGTGCCAGCAGCTTCCGGGACAGGGGTAGTGGTGAGCAGTTCTTC. This translates into CASSFRDRGSGEQFF. The genes are TRBV7-9 and TRBJ2-1; the match to TRBD1 covers 10 bases. The germline V gene has CDR1 SEHNR and CDR2 FQNEAQ (reference sequence). The CDR3 sequence is 15 residues long. After removal of 3 bases from V and 9 bases from J, the junction contained 8 bases not matched to a gene.

On this clone itself: Other nucleotide sequences from this sample produce the same CDR3. The chain carries TRBV7-2 and TRBJ2-2, with 7 bases lining up with TRBD2. The CDR3 has 14 residues. Germline assignment: CDR1 SGHTA and CDR2 FQGNSA. J lost 4 bases, V lost 3 bases, and 2 bases had no gene match. The CDR3 nucleotides are TGTGCCAGCAGCTTGGGAGGGTTCACCGGGGAGCTGTTTTTT. Its protein product is CASSLGGFTGELFF.

The chain joins TRBV25-1 to TRBJ2-1; TRBD1 agrees at 7 bases. V was clipped by 5 bases and J by 4 bases; unmatched bases: 14. The CDR3 runs 17 residues. CDR1 is MGHDK, CDR2 SYGVNS, per germline. CDR3: CASSLRPRDSRYNEQFF. The CDR3 nucleotides read TGTGCCAGCAGTCTCCGGCCCCGGGACAGTAGATACAATGAGCAGTTCTTC.

The V gene is TRBV6-6, the J gene TRBJ2-1; 11 bases align to TRBD2. Germline values: CDR1 MNHNY, CDR2 SVGAGI (reference sequence). V lost 5 bases and J lost 3; bases outside the gene matches: 3. This CDR3 has 15 amino acids. The CDR3 sequence is CASSPGTSGYNEQFF. The CDR3 DNA sequence: TGTGCCAGCAGTCCCGGGACTAGCGGCTACAATGAGCAGTTCTTC.

The V call is TRBV5-1, the J call TRBJ1-2, with D hard to call. Germline CDR1 is SGHRS and CDR2 is YFSETQ. The length of the CDR3 is 15 residues. Trimming shortened V by 4 bases and J by 3 bases, and 16 bases separated the two germline ends. CDR3 protein: CASSPGSLYDYGYTF. The CDR3 DNA reads as TGCGCCAGCAGCCCCGGCAGTTTATACGACTATGGCTACACCTTC.

The rearrangement joins TRBV6-6 to TRBJ1-1; tentative D call: TRBD1 (6 bases). The CDR3 is 13 amino acids. From germline, CDR1 is MNHNY and CDR2 SVGAGI (reference sequence). V dropped 6 bases and J dropped 5 bases, with 13 bases sitting between them. Here the CDR3 DNA reads TGTGCCAGCAGAAGTTCACAGGGTACTGAAGCTTTCTTT. Its translation: CASRSSQGTEAFF.

The chain employs TRBV5-1 and TRBJ1-5; unclear D gene. Per the germline V gene, CDR1 is SGHRS and CDR2 is YFSETQ. Trimming removed 0 bases at V and 5 bases at J, with 6 bases between. The CDR3 has 13 amino acids. The CDR3 sequence is CASSLVPDQPQHF. CDR3 nucleotide sequence: TGCGCCAGCAGCTTGGTGCCGGATCAGCCCCAGCATTTT.

In DNA form, the CDR3 reads TGCGCCAGCAGCCAAAGGAGCGGGGGGGTGAGCAATCAGCCCCAGCATTTT. This codes for CASSQRSGGVSNQPQHF. This sequence joins TRBV4-1 and TRBJ1-5, with D possibly TRBD1 on 5 matching bases. Germline CDR1 is MGHRA and CDR2 is YSYEKL. The CDR3 is made up of 17 amino acids. The ends were cut back, 2 bases at V and 1 base at J, with 15 bases in the middle.

In this sample, this clone turned up a few times. The chain uses TRBV28 and TRBJ2-7, with D hard to call. This CDR3 contains 12 residues. Trimming stripped 5 bases from V and 3 bases from J, with 8 bases between. CDR1 and CDR2 (germline): MDHEN, SYDVKM. The CDR3 sequence is CASSTVYYEQYF. The CDR3 DNA sequence: TGTGCCAGCAGTACCGTTTACTACGAGCAGTACTTC.

The rearrangement uses TRBV10-3 and TRBJ1-2, with D perhaps TRBD1 (6 bases). CDR1 and CDR2 (germline): ENHRY, SYGVKD. Trimming shortened V by 3 bases and J by 4 bases, and 24 bases separated the two germline ends. The CDR3 sequence is 18 residues long. CDR3 nucleotides: TGTGCCATCAGTGACCGATCTTTGGACAGAATAGGGAGCTATGGCTACACCTTC. As protein: CAISDRSLDRIGSYGYTF.

The chain joins TRBV19 to TRBJ1-4; no reliable D call. The CDR3 loop spans 14 amino acids. CDR1 LNHDA and CDR2 SQIVND come from the germline V gene (reference sequence). V was clipped by 5 bases and J by 0 bases, with 7 bases between them. The CDR3 loop reads CASSVAATNEKLFF. In nucleotides, the CDR3 is TGTGCCAGTAGTGTGGCCGCAACTAATGAAAAACTGTTTTTT.

This clone came up once. V is TRBV9 and J is TRBJ2-7; D possibly corresponds to TRBD1 (6 bases). From germline, CDR1 is SGDLS and CDR2 YYNGEE. The CDR3 is 16 amino acids. The V gene lost 2 bases and the J gene lost 4 bases, with 19 bases spanning the gap. CDR3 nucleotides: TGTGCCAGCAGCGTTGGTTTTGGGACGAGGGGGTACGAGCAGTACTTC. This sequence encodes CASSVGFGTRGYEQYF. Complete variable domain (other parts from reference TRBV9 and TRBJ2-7): DSGVTQTPKHLITATGQRVTLRCSPRSGDLSVYWYQQSLDQGLQFLIQYYNGEERAKGNILERFSAQQFPDLHSELNLSSLELGDSALYFCASSVGFGTRGYEQYFGPGTRLTVT.

In nucleotides, the CDR3 is TGTGCCAGCAGCCCCTTGGGGGAGGGGGTGGATGAAAAACTGTTTTTT. It yields the protein CASSPLGEGVDEKLFF. The genes are TRBV7-2 and TRBJ1-4, with D perhaps matching TRBD1 (6 bases). This CDR3 contains 16 residues. Germline values: CDR1 SGHTA, CDR2 FQGNSA. Trimming took 5 bases from V and 6 from J, leaving 19 bases between them.

CDR3 loop: CAISSGGSVNTGELFF. CDR3 sequence (DNA): TGTGCCATCAGTAGCGGGGGGTCAGTAAACACCGGGGAGCTGTTTTTT. The chain couples TRBV10-3 to TRBJ2-2; TRBD2 matches at 9 bases. Unmatched junction bases numbered 6, after V lost 5 bases and J lost 2 bases. Germline CDR1 and CDR2: ENHRY and SYGVKD. CDR3 length: 16 residues.

The rearrangement links TRBV7-9 to TRBJ2-5; perhaps TRBD2 as D (6 bases). In germline, CDR1 is SEHNR, CDR2 FQNEAQ (reference sequence). The CDR3 is made up of 16 amino acids. Trimming removed 2 bases from V and 1 base from J, with 14 bases in between. CDR3 coding DNA: TGTGCCAGCAGCTTAACGGGGGTTCGGGGCCAAGAGACCCAGTACTTC. Protein product: CASSLTGVRGQETQYF.

The chain uses TRBV7-9 and TRBJ1-2, with D maybe TRBD1 (6 bases). CDR1 is SEHNR and CDR2 is FQNEAQ in the germline V gene (reference sequence). Trimming took off 5 bases at V and 6 bases at J, with 16 bases between the two ends. This CDR3 comprises 14 residues. The CDR3 DNA is TGTGCCAGCAGCCGAGGGGACACTCTGAATGGCTACACCTTC. It yields the protein CASSRGDTLNGYTF.

This chain connects TRBV5-8 to TRBJ2-1; TRBD2 matches at 8 bases. V shed 7 bases, J shed 13 bases, and the junction held 10 bases outside the gene matches. Germline CDR1 and CDR2: SGHTS and YDEGEE. This CDR3 is built from 12 residues. The CDR3 nucleotides are TGTGCCAGCCCTGTTCTCGGGGGGGCCCAGTTCTTC. Its translation: CASPVLGGAQFF.

This sequence joins TRBV4-3 and TRBJ2-3; the match to TRBD2 covers 7 bases. Germline lookup yields CDR1 LGHNA and CDR2 YSLEER. This CDR3 is 15 amino acids long. V shed 1 base, J shed 0 bases, and the junction held 1 base outside the gene matches. CDR3: CASSQGGLSTDTQYF. For the CDR3, the DNA is TGCGCCAGCAGCCAAGGGGGACTAAGCACAGATACGCAGTATTTT.

This chain joins TRBV5-4 and TRBJ2-7; 8 nucleotides agree with TRBD2. The CDR3 is 15 residues long. From germline, CDR1 is SGHNT and CDR2 YYREEE (reference sequence). The J segment lost 1 base and the V segment lost 3 bases, leaving 6 bases of the junction unmatched. The CDR3 bases are TGTGCCAGCAGCTCGGCCGGGACTAGGTCCTACGAGCAGTACTTC. Encoded protein: CASSSAGTRSYEQYF.

Note on this clone: The same CDR3 can be traced to other DNA sequences in this sample. The chain has TRBV4-3 and TRBJ1-2; a possible D gene is TRBD1 (5 bases). CDR1 is LGHNA and CDR2 is YSLEER in the germline V gene. This CDR3 has 16 residues. Trimming stripped 0 bases from V and 3 bases from J, with 14 bases between. The CDR3 DNA is TGCGCCAGCAGCCAAGATAGGTCGGGGCCCTACTATGGCTACACCTTC. Amino acid sequence: CASSQDRSGPYYGYTF.

This rearrangement joins TRBV7-2 to TRBJ1-4; unclear D gene. The CDR3 extends over 15 amino acids. In germline, CDR1 is SGHTA, CDR2 FQGNSA. V was trimmed by 3 bases and J by 2 bases, leaving 10 bases between them. The CDR3 bases are TGTGCCAGCAGCTTGACGGGAGCCACTAATGAAAAACTGTTTTTT. It is translated as CASSLTGATNEKLFF.